This T cell receptor (beta chain) is drawn from a study of cytomegalovirus exposure and HLA in healthy donors. Overall study context: Sequencing of about 179 million T cells in an earlier analysis found 90 million to 120 million unique TCR beta sequences. Study conclusions and caveats: Accurate prediction of most subjects' HLA-A and HLA-B alleles from TCR beta sequences was reported. A later analysis linked 16,951 TCR beta sequences to HLA alleles at 0.05 false discovery rate.

The PCR was carried out with 60 Vbeta primers and 13 Jbeta primers. As originally analysed: A later analysis tallied approximately 78 million unique TCR beta chains, some 12 million of them shared. TCRdb keeps only in-frame clones here, not all; method: immunoSEQ multiplex PCR. Clone size and the V and J calls come from that table; the DNA yielded D and trimming. The sample records 150,000 to 200,000 clones, more than 60% being singletons. On this clone itself: The antigen is not known.

The CDR3 spans 14 residues. Germline V gene data show CDR1 as SGHTA and CDR2 as FQGTGA. V lost 2 bases, J lost 12 bases, and 16 bases lay in between. The genes are TRBV7-3 and TRBJ2-2; no reliable D call. The receptor's source is a male donor in good health and CMV-seronegative. The sequencing input was PBMCs. The CDR3 loop is CASSLDGPSEQLFF. The DNA of the CDR3 is TGTGCCAGCAGCTTAGACGGCCCCTCGGAGCAGCTGTTTTTT.